A single sample is the source of the 16 T cell receptor beta chains below, sequenced in a study of blood T cell repertoires in COVID-19. The method was immunoSEQ multiplex PCR; TCRdb's version includes in-frame clones alone and lacks a portion of them. In the table there are 150,000 to 200,000 clones, around nine tenths of which are singletons. Sequencing was performed on peripheral blood. These receptors were collected from a man between 60 and 75 years old with COVID-19, enrolled during active disease.

The J gene is TRBJ2-3, the V gene TRBV11-3; D may be TRBD1 (6 bases). The germline CDR1 and CDR2 sequences are SGHNT and YENEEA. Between the trimmed V and J ends, which lost 9 bases and 2 bases, there was a span of 15 bases. The length of the CDR3 is 14 residues. The CDR3 spells CASRPGQNTDTQYF. The CDR3 DNA is TGTGCCAGTAGACCGGGACAAAACACAGATACGCAGTATTTT.

The V call is TRBV7-8, the J call TRBJ1-3; D not certain. This CDR3 is 14 amino acids long. Germline values: CDR1 SGHVS, CDR2 FQNEAQ. Trimming took off 0 bases at V and 0 bases at J, with 3 bases between the two ends. The CDR3 is CASSLARSGNTIYF. The CDR3 DNA reads TGTGCCAGCAGCTTAGCGCGCTCTGGAAACACCATATATTTT. The complete variable domain, with remaining parts taken from reference TRBV7-8 and TRBJ1-3, reads GAGVSQSPRYKVAKRGQDVALRCDPISGHVSLFWYQQALGQGPEFLTYFQNEAQLDKSGLPSDRFFAERPEGSVSTLKIQRTQQEDSAVYLCASSLARSGNTIYFGEGSWLTVV.

The J gene is TRBJ2-7, the V gene TRBV19; a possible D gene is TRBD1 (6 bases). The V gene's germline CDR1 is LNHDA and CDR2 SQIVND (reference sequence). There are 13 residues in the CDR3. Deletions cut 5 bases from V and 2 bases from J, with 10 bases between. The CDR3 DNA sequence: TGTGCCAGTAGTCCCAGGACAGCCTACGAGCAGTACTTC. This codes for CASSPRTAYEQYF.

The chain combines TRBV7-9 with TRBJ1-1; D perhaps matches TRBD1 (6 bases). The CDR3 is 14 amino acids. Trimming stripped 5 bases from V and 1 base from J, with 11 bases between. CDR1 and CDR2 from the germline V gene are SEHNR and FQNEAQ (reference sequence). DNA for the CDR3: TGTGCCAGCAGCCGAGGACAGCCGAACACTGAAGCTTTCTTT. It encodes CASSRGQPNTEAFF.

This chain links TRBV27 with TRBJ1-5; D unresolved. The CDR3 spans 13 residues. V shed 2 bases and J shed 5 bases, with 7 bases lying between them. CDR1 and CDR2 from the germline V gene are MNHEY and SMNVEV (reference sequence). DNA of the CDR3: TGTGCCAGCAGTTTAAGTGGCCATCAGCCCCAGCATTTT. Translating gives CASSLSGHQPQHF.

The chain links TRBV27 to TRBJ2-3, with 11 positions matching TRBD2. Germline CDR1 and CDR2: MNHEY and SMNVEV (reference sequence). The CDR3 has 14 amino acids. The J segment lost 3 bases and the V segment lost 4 bases, leaving 0 bases of the junction unmatched. CDR3 sequence (DNA): TGTGCCAGCAGTTGGACTAGCGGGACAGATACGCAGTATTTT. Amino acid sequence: CASSWTSGTDTQYF.

V gene TRBV19 combines with J gene TRBJ1-1; 9 bases fit TRBD1. The CDR3 is 14 residues long. Per germline, CDR1 LNHDA and CDR2 SQIVND (reference sequence). Losses at the gene ends were 7 bases for V and 4 bases for J; bases not matched to a gene: 7. DNA of the CDR3: TGTGCCAGTACCCCACAGGGGGCGGTCACTGAAGCTTTCTTT. Translation gives CASTPQGAVTEAFF.

The chain has TRBV5-6 and TRBJ1-2; 7 bases align to TRBD1. The CDR3 length is 14 residues. Per germline, CDR1 SGHDT and CDR2 YYEEEE. V lost 4 bases, J lost 5 bases, and 8 bases stayed unmatched. CDR3 in amino acids: CASSRDRALYGYTF. In nucleotides, the CDR3 is TGTGCCAGCAGCCGTGACAGGGCCCTTTATGGCTACACCTTC.

The rearrangement uses TRBV18 and TRBJ2-1; tentative D call: TRBD1 (5 bases). V lost 3 bases to trimming and J lost 1 base, with 13 bases between them. Per germline, CDR1 KGHSH and CDR2 LQKENI. This CDR3 contains 16 residues. CDR3 amino acids: CASSPPGSGSYNEQFF. The CDR3 DNA is TGTGCCAGCTCACCCCCAGGGTCAGGGTCCTACAATGAGCAGTTCTTC.

This sequence joins TRBV5-5 and TRBJ2-1; D not resolved. V shed 0 bases and J shed 0 bases, with 7 bases lying between them. Germline lookup yields CDR1 SGHKS and CDR2 YYEKEE (reference sequence). The CDR3 consists of 15 residues. The CDR3 DNA reads as TGTGCCAGCAGCTTGGTACAGAGCTCCTACAATGAGCAGTTCTTC. Its translation: CASSLVQSSYNEQFF.

This clone was found once. The chain links TRBV29-1 to TRBJ2-4, with 8 bases matching TRBD2. Germline V lookup: CDR1 SQVTM, CDR2 ANQGSEA. The CDR3 runs 16 residues. The V segment lost 7 bases and the J segment 1 base; nucleotides outside the gene matches: 12. The CDR3 spells CSAQPGGAGAKNIQYF. CDR3 in DNA: TGCAGCGCTCAGCCGGGGGGGGCCGGGGCCAAAAACATTCAGTACTTC.

V and J are TRBV5-4 and TRBJ1-2; 10 positions agree with TRBD1. The CDR3 sequence is 14 residues long. Germline V gene data show CDR1 as SGHNT and CDR2 as YYREEE (reference sequence). Trimming removed 2 bases from V and 13 bases from J; junction bases left unmatched: 11. The CDR3 sequence: CASSLTGQGGLVTF. The CDR3 DNA reads TGTGCCAGCAGCTTAACAGGACAGGGGGGCTTAGTCACCTTC.

This chain uses TRBV6-6 with TRBJ2-2; tentative D call: TRBD1 (6 bases). Trimming shortened V by 6 bases and J by 0 bases, and 8 bases separated the two germline ends. The CDR3 contains 14 residues. Germline V gene lookup returns CDR1 MNHNY and CDR2 SVGAGI (reference sequence). CDR3 DNA sequence: TGTGCCAGCAGGGACAGAGCGAACACCGGGGAGCTGTTTTTT. This sequence encodes CASRDRANTGELFF.

The chain is built from TRBV11-1 and TRBJ1-2; possibly TRBD1 for D (5 bases). The CDR3 contains 12 residues. Germline loops: CDR1 SGHAT, CDR2 FQDESV (reference sequence). V was clipped by 4 bases and J by 4 bases, with 7 bases between them. CDR3 sequence (DNA): TGTGCCAGCAGCTCGACAGCCTATGGCTACACCTTC. It is translated as CASSSTAYGYTF. Filled out from reference TRBV11-1 and TRBJ1-2, the complete variable domain reads EAEVAQSPRYKITEKSQAVAFWCDPISGHATLYWYRQILGQGPELLVQFQDESVVDDSQLPKDRFSAERLKGVDSTLKIQPAELGDSAMYLCASSSTAYGYTFGSGTRLTVV.

This sequence joins TRBV5-4 and TRBJ1-6; possibly TRBD1 for D (5 bases). The germline V and J ends were trimmed by 4 bases and 2 bases, with 10 bases remaining between them. Germline loops: CDR1 SGHNT, CDR2 YYREEE (reference sequence). The CDR3 is made up of 15 amino acids. CDR3 protein: CASSAQAPYNSPLHF. CDR3 nucleotides: TGTGCCAGCAGCGCACAGGCCCCCTATAATTCACCCCTCCACTTT.

The chain employs TRBV11-3 and TRBJ1-1, with 11 bases identical to TRBD1. Unmatched junction bases numbered 4, after V lost 5 bases and J lost 5 bases. The CDR3 is made up of 14 amino acids. CDR1 and CDR2 from the germline V gene are SGHNT and YENEEA. The CDR3 DNA follows: TGTGCCAGCAGCGGACAGGGGGCCCGAACTGAAGCTTTCTTT. Its translation is CASSGQGARTEAFF.